This is a list of T cell receptor delta chains from one sample in a study of gammadelta T cells in human blood. TCRdb redid clone calling on the RT-PCR reads using CATT. The profile shows about 1,700 delta-chain clones, around 7% of them singletons. The source material was non-Vgamma9Vdelta2 gamma-delta T cells from fetal blood. The receptors were gathered from a human fetus. Both conserved end residues are part of each CDR3. D genes are given only for firm matches. Not every row has a clone size; where given, it reads once, few, many or a size class.

V: TRAV29/DV5
D: TRDD3
size: medium-sized
J: TRDJ2
CDR3: CAAGTGGPLALTAQLFF
DNA: TGTGCAGCAGGGACTGGGGGTCCTCTTGCTTTGACAGCACAACTCTTCTTT

V: TRAV29/DV5
D: NA
size: medium-sized
J: TRDJ3
CDR3: CAASWSSWDTRQMFF
DNA: TGTGCAGCAAGCTGGAGCTCCTGGGACACCCGACAGATGTTTTTC

V: TRAV36/DV7
D: NA
size: medium-sized
J: TRDJ3
CDR3: CAVVGGSWDTRQMFF
DNA: TGTGCTGTGGTGGGGGGCTCCTGGGACACCCGACAGATGTTTTTC

V: TRDV3
D: TRDD3
size: medium-sized
J: TRDJ2
CDR3: CATSYFFWGDIALTAQLFF
DNA: TGTGCCACCAGCTATTTTTTTTGGGGGGATATAGCTTTGACAGCACAACTCTTCTTT

V: TRDV2
D: TRDD3
size: medium-sized
J: TRDJ3
CDR3: CACDTTGGYSWDTRQMFF
DNA: TGTGCCTGTGACACTACTGGGGGATACTCCTGGGACACCCGACAGATGTTTTTC

V: TRDV1
D: NA
size: medium-sized
J: TRDJ1
CDR3: CALGETPFPTGDKQPDKLIF
DNA: TGTGCTCTTGGGGAAACCCCCTTTCCTACGGGGGATAAACAACCGGATAAACTCATCTTT

V: TRDV1
D: TRDD3
size: medium-sized
J: TRDJ2
CDR3: CALGEPRDTPRMTAQLFF
DNA: TGTGCTCTTGGGGAACCCAGGGATACGCCCCGGATGACAGCACAACTCTTCTTT

V: TRDV1
D: NA
size: large
J: TRDJ1
CDR3: CALGELSGHKLIF
DNA: TGTGCTCTTGGGGAACTATCGGGGCATAAACTCATCTTT

V: TRDV1
D: TRDD3
size: large
J: TRDJ2
CDR3: CALGEFLLGETAQLFF
DNA: TGTGCTCTTGGGGAATTCCTACTGGGGGAGACAGCACAACTCTTCTTT

V: TRAV29/DV5
D: TRDD3
size: NA
J: TRDJ3
CDR3: CAASNTGGYAWDTRQMFF
DNA: TGTGCAGCAAGCAATACTGGGGGATACGCCTGGGACACCCGACAGATGTTTTTC

V: TRDV3
D: TRDD3
size: medium-sized
J: TRDJ1
CDR3: CAFRGDTDKLIF
DNA: TGTGCCTTTAGGGGGGATACCGATAAACTCATCTTT

V: TRAV29/DV5
D: NA
size: large
J: TRDJ3
CDR3: CSVLLCSMSTRKVSWDTRQMFF
DNA: NA

V: TRDV3
D: NA
size: medium-sized
J: TRDJ2
CDR3: CALGGQTAQLFF
DNA: TGTGCCTTAGGGGGCCAGACAGCACAACTCTTCTTT

V: TRDV1
D: TRDD3
size: medium-sized
J: TRDJ2
CDR3: CALGDQYWGIRLTAQLFF
DNA: TGTGCTCTTGGGGATCAGTACTGGGGGATACGTCTGACAGCACAACTCTTCTTT

V: TRDV3
D: TRDD3
size: medium-sized
J: TRDJ3
CDR3: CAFWGDTSSWDTRQMFF
DNA: TGTGCCTTTTGGGGGGATACGAGCTCCTGGGACACCCGACAGATGTTTTTC

V: TRDV1
D: TRDD2
size: large
J: TRDJ2
CDR3: CALGPSYLGVQTAQLFF
DNA: TGTGCTCTTGGGCCTTCCTACCTGGGGGTCCAGACAGCACAACTCTTCTTT

V: TRDV1
D: TRDD3
size: medium-sized
J: TRDJ2
CDR3: CALGGLLGVSQLFF
DNA: TGTGCTCTTGGGGGACTACTGGGGGTTAGTCAGCTCTTCTTT

V: TRDV2
D: TRDD3
size: few
J: TRDJ1
CDR3: CACDWGIRHTDKLIF
DNA: TGTGCCTGTGACTGGGGGATACGCCACACCGATAAACTCATCTTT

V: TRDV2
D: TRDD3
size: medium-sized
J: TRDJ3
CDR3: CACDTWGIRSWDTRQMFF
DNA: TGTGCCTGTGACACCTGGGGGATACGCTCCTGGGACACCCGACAGATGTTTTTC

V: TRDV1
D: TRDD3
size: large
J: TRDJ4
CDR3: CALGERKGYARPLIF
DNA: TGTGCTCTTGGGGAACGTAAGGGATACGCCAGACCCCTGATCTTT

V: TRDV3
D: NA
size: large
J: TRDJ2
CDR3: CALLGLTAQLFF
DNA: TGTGCCTTACTGGGTTTGACAGCACAACTCTTCTTT

V: TRDV1
D: TRDD3
size: medium-sized
J: TRDJ2
CDR3: CALGELGGIRSLTAQLFF
DNA: TGTGCTCTTGGGGAACTCGGGGGGATACGGTCTTTGACAGCACAACTCTTCTTT

V: TRAV29/DV5
D: NA
size: medium-sized
J: TRDJ3
CDR3: CAASAFSWDTRQMFF
DNA: TGTGCAGCAAGCGCGTTCTCCTGGGACACCCGACAGATGTTTTTC

V: TRDV1
D: TRDD3
size: medium-sized
J: TRDJ2
CDR3: CALGSWGILQTLTAQLFF
DNA: TGTGCTCTTGGGAGTTGGGGGATACTTCAGACCTTGACAGCACAACTCTTCTTT

V: TRDV1
D: TRDD3
size: medium-sized
J: TRDJ2
CDR3: CALGELGDTGAQLFF
DNA: TGTGCTCTTGGGGAACTGGGGGATACGGGAGCACAACTCTTCTTT

V: TRDV3
D: NA
size: large
J: TRDJ3
CDR3: CAFSRGTWDTRQMFF
DNA: TGTGCCTTTAGTCGAGGGACCTGGGACACCCGACAGATGTTTTTC

V: TRDV1
D: NA
size: medium-sized
J: TRDJ3
CDR3: CALGESWDTRQMFF
DNA: TGTGCTCTTGGGGAGTCCTGGGACACCCGACAGATGTTTTTC

V: TRDV2
D: TRDD3
size: medium-sized
J: TRDJ3
CDR3: CACDTSGGYSPWDTRQMFF
DNA: TGTGCCTGTGACACCTCCGGGGGATACTCCCCCTGGGACACCCGACAGATGTTTTTC

V: TRDV3
D: TRDD3
size: medium-sized
J: TRDJ3
CDR3: CAFAAGGYLAWDTRQMFF
DNA: TGTGCCTTTGCGGCTGGGGGATACCTTGCCTGGGACACCCGACAGATGTTTTTC

V: TRDV1
D: TRDD3
size: NA
J: TRDJ3
CDR3: CALGALGTGGYALSSWDTRQMFF
DNA: TGTGCTCTTGGGGCTTTAGGGACTGGGGGTTACGCGTTAAGCTCCTGGGACACCCGACAGATGTTTTTC

V: TRDV3
D: TRDD3
size: medium-sized
J: TRDJ1
CDR3: CAFRREIWGTDKLIF
DNA: TGTGCCTTTAGGCGAGAGATCTGGGGGACCGATAAACTCATCTTT

V: TRDV2
D: NA
size: medium-sized
J: TRDJ3
CDR3: CACDSTDSSWDTRQMFF
DNA: TGTGCCTGTGACTCCACTGATAGCTCCTGGGACACCCGACAGATGTTTTTC

V: TRDV1
D: TRDD3
size: medium-sized
J: TRDJ3
CDR3: CALGERGYPWDTRQMFF
DNA: TGTGCTCTTGGGGAACGGGGATACCCTTGGGACACCCGACAGATGTTTTTC

V: TRDV2
D: TRDD3
size: few
J: TRDJ2
CDR3: CACDTGVLGVTLTAQLFF
DNA: TGTGCCTGTGACACCGGCGTACTGGGGGTAACTTTGACAGCACAACTCTTCTTT

V: TRDV3
D: TRDD3
size: medium-sized
J: TRDJ1
CDR3: CALSGGYPYTDKLIF
DNA: TGTGCCTTATCTGGGGGATACCCGTACACCGATAAACTCATCTTT

V: TRDV2
D: TRDD3
size: NA
J: TRDJ3
CDR3: CACDTGGPWDTRQMFF
DNA: TGTGCCTGTGATACTGGGGGACCCTGGGACACCCGACAGATGTTTTTC

V: TRDV2
D: TRDD3
size: large
J: TRDJ1
CDR3: CACDKNTGGYTDKLIF
DNA: TGTGCCTGTGACAAAAATACTGGGGGATACACCGATAAACTCATCTTT

V: TRDV2
D: NA
size: medium-sized
J: TRDJ3
CDR3: CACDTGGTWDTRQMFF
DNA: TGTGCCTGTGACACCGGGGGAACCTGGGACACCCGACAGATGTTTTTC

V: TRAV23/DV6
D: TRDD3
size: medium-sized
J: TRDJ1
CDR3: CAASTGGYTDKLIF
DNA: TGTGCAGCAAGCACTGGGGGATACACCGATAAACTCATCTTT

V: TRDV1
D: TRDD3
size: medium-sized
J: TRDJ3
CDR3: CALGEYWGIRSWDTRQMFF
DNA: TGTGCTCTTGGGGAGTACTGGGGGATACGCTCCTGGGACACCCGACAGATGTTTTTC

V: TRDV2
D: NA
size: medium-sized
J: TRDJ3
CDR3: CACDTRCTGSNPWDTRQMFF
DNA: TGTGCCTGTGACACCCGTTGTACTGGGAGCAACCCCTGGGACACCCGACAGATGTTTTTC

V: TRDV1
D: TRDD3
size: large
J: TRDJ2
CDR3: CALGELPNWGRAAQLFF
DNA: TGTGCTCTTGGGGAACTTCCCAACTGGGGGCGGGCAGCACAACTCTTCTTT

V: TRAV29/DV5
D: NA
size: few
J: TRDJ2
CDR3: CAASARGAPLTAQLFF
DNA: TGTGCAGCAAGCGCGAGGGGGGCTCCCCTTACTGCACAACTCTTCTTT

V: TRDV3
D: TRDD3
size: large
J: TRDJ2
CDR3: CASNLFWGSLALTAQLFF
DNA: TGTGCCTCCAACCTTTTCTGGGGGAGTCTAGCTTTGACAGCACAACTCTTCTTT

V: TRDV1
D: NA
size: large
J: TRDJ1
CDR3: CALGELWGSYTDKLIF
DNA: TGTGCTCTTGGGGAACTCTGGGGATCGTACACCGATAAACTCATCTTT

V: TRDV2
D: TRDD3
size: medium-sized
J: TRDJ1
CDR3: CACDTGLGDTDKLIF
DNA: TGTGCCTGTGACACCGGACTGGGGGATACCGATAAACTCATCTTT

V: TRDV2
D: TRDD3
size: NA
J: TRDJ1
CDR3: CACDILGDMYTDKLIF
DNA: TGTGCCTGTGACATACTGGGGGATATGTACACCGATAAACTCATCTTT

V: TRDV2
D: TRDD3
size: medium-sized
J: TRDJ3
CDR3: CACPNWGISWDTRQMFF
DNA: TGTGCCTGTCCCAACTGGGGGATCTCCTGGGACACCCGACAGATGTTTTTC

V: TRDV1
D: NA
size: large
J: TRDJ1
CDR3: CALGEPYRGATDKLIF
DNA: TGTGCTCTTGGGGAACCCTACCGCGGGGCCACCGATAAACTCATCTTT